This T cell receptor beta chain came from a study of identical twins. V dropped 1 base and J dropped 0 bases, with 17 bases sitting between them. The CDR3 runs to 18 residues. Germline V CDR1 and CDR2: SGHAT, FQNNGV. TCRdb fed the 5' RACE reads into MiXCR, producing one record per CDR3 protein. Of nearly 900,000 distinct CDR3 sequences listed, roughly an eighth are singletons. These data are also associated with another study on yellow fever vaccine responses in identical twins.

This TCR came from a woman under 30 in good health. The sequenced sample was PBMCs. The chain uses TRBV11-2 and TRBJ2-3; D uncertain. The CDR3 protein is CASSLVSLILKSTDTQYF. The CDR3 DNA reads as TGTGCCAGCAGCTTAGTAAGTTTGATCTTAAAGAGCACAGATACGCAGTATTTT.